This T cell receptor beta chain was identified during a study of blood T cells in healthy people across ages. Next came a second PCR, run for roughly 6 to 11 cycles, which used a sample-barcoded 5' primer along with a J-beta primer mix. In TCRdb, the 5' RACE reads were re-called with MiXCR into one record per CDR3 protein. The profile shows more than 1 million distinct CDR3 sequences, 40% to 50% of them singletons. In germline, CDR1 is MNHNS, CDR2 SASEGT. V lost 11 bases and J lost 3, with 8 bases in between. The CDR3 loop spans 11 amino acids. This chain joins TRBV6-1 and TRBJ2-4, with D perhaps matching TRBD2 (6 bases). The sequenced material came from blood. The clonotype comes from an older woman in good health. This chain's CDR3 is CAGSGKNIQYF. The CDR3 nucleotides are TGTGCCGGTAGCGGCAAAAACATTCAGTACTTC.